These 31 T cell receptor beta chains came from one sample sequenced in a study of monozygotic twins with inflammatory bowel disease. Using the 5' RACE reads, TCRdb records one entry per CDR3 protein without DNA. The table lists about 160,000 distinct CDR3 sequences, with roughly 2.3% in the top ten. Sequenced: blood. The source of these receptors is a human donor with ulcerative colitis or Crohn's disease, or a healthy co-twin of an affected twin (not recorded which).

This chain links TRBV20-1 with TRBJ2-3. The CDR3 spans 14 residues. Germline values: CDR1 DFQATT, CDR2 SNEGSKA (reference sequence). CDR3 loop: CSASSGPSTDTQYF.

The CDR3: CASTPASGTQETQYF. The chain uses TRBV9 and TRBJ2-5; the D call of TRBD2 rests on TCRdb alone, since no DNA is present to check it. Germline V gene data show CDR1 as SGDLS and CDR2 as YYNGEE. This CDR3 comprises 15 residues. The full variable domain, its missing parts supplied by reference TRBV9 and TRBJ2-5, is DSGVTQTPKHLITATGQRVTLRCSPRSGDLSVYWYQQSLDQGLQFLIQYYNGEERAKGNILERFSAQQFPDLHSELNLSSLELGDSALYFCASTPASGTQETQYFGPGTRLLVL.

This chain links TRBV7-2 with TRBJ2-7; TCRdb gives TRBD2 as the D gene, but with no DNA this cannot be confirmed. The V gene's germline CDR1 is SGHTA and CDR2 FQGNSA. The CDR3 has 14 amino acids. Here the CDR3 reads CASSQHRTSGGEYF.

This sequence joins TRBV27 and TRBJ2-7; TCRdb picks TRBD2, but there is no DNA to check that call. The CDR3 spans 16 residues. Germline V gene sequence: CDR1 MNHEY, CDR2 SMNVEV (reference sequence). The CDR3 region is CASSLVAGAILNEQYF.

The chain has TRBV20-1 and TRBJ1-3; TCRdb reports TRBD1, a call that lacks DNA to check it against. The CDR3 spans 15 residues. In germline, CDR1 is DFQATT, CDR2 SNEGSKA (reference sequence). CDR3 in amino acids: CSARDWGVGGNTIYF.

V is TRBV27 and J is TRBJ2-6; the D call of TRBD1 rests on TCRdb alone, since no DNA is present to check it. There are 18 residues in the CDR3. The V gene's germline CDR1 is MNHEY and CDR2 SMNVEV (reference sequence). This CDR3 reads CASSLFSGGSSGANVLTF.

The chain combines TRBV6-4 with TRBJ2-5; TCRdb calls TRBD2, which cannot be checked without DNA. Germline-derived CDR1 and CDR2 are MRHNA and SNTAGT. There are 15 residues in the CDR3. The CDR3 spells CASSELAGAQETQYF.

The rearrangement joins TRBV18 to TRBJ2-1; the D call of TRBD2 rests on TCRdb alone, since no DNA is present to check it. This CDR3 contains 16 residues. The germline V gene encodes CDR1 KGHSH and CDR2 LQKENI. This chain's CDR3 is CASSPPLAGSYNEQFF.

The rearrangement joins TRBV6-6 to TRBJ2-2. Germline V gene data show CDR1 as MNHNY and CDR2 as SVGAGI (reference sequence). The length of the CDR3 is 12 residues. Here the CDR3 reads CASSFGTGELFF.

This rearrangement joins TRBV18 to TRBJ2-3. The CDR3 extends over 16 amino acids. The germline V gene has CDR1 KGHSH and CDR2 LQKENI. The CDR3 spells CASSPPTGDSTDTQYF.

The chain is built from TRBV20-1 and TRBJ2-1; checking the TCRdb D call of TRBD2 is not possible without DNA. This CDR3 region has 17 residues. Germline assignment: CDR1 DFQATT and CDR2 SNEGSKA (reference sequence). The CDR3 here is CSARLAGGPSSYNEQFF.

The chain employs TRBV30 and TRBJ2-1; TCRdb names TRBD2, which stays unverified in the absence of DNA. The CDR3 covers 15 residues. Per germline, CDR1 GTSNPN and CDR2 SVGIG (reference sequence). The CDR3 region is CAWTVRETNFGEQFF.

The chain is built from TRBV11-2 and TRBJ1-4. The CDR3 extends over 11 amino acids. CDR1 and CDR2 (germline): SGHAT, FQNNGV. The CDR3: CASSRDEKLFF.

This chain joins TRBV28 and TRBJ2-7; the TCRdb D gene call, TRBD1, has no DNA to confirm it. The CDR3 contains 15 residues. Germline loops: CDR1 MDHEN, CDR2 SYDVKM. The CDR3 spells CASREVEGQGDEQYF.

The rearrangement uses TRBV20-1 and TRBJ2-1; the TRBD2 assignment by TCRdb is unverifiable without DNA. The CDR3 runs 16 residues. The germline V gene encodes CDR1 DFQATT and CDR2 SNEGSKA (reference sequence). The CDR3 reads CSARLIGLAGGAQQFF.

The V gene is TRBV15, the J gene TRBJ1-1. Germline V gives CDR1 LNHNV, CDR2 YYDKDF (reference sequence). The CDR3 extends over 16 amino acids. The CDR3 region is CATSRDPYRGNTEAFF.

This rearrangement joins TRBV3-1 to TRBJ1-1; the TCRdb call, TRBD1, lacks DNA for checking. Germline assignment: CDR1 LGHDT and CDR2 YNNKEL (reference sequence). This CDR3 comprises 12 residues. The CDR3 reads CASSQPGRGAFF.

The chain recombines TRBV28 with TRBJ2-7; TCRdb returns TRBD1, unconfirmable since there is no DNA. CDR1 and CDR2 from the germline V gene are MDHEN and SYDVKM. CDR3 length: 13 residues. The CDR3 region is CASRNRWSSEQYF.

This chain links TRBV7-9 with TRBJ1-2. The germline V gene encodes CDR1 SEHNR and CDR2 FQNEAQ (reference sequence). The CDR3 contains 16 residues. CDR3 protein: CASSLARGVDAYGYTF.

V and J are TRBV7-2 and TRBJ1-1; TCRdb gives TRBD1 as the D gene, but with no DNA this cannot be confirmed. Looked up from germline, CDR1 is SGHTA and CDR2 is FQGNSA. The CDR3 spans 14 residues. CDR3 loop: CASTEGAANTEAFF.

CDR3 residues: CASSLSGLAKAFF. This rearrangement joins TRBV7-9 to TRBJ1-1. CDR1 and CDR2 (germline): SEHNR, FQNEAQ (reference sequence). This CDR3 comprises 13 residues.

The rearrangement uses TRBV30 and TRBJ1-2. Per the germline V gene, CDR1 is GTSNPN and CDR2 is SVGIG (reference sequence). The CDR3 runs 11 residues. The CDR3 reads CAWSGTYGYTF.

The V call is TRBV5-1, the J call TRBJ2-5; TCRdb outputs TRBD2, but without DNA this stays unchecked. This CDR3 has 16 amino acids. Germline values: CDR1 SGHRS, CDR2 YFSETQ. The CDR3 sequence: CASSLGLAGVRETQYF. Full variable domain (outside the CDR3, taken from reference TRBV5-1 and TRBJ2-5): KAGVTQTPRYLIKTRGQQVTLSCSPISGHRSVSWYQQTPGQGLQFLFEYFSETQRNKGNFPGRFSGRQFSNSRSEMNVSTLELGDSALYLCASSLGLAGVRETQYFGPGTRLLVL.

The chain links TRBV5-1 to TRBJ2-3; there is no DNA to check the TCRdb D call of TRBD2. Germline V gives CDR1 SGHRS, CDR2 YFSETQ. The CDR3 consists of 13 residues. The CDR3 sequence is CASSVSGTDTQYF.

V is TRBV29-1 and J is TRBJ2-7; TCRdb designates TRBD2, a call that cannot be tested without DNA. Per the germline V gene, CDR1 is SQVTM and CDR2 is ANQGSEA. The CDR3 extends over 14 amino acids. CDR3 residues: CSVVGLAGSYEQYF.

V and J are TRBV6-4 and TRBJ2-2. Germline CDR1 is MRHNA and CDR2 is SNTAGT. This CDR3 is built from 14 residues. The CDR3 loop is CASSSHPDTGELFF.

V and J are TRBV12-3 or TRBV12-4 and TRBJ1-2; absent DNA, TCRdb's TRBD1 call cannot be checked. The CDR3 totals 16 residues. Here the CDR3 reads CASSPITSGEGYGYTF.

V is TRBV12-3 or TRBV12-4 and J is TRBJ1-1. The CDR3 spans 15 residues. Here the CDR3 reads CASSLYRDLNTEAFF.

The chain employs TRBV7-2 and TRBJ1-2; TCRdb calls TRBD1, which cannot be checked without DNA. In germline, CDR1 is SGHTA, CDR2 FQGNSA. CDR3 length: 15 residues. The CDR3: CASSPGDRAGGVYTF.

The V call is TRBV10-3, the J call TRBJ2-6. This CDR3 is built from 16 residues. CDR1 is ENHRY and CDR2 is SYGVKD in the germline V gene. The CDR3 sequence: CAISGNTNSGANVLTF.

CDR3 in amino acids: CASTLGGTPTEAFF. This chain joins TRBV28 and TRBJ1-1; TCRdb outputs TRBD1, but without DNA this stays unchecked. Germline CDR1 MDHEN, CDR2 SYDVKM. The CDR3 runs 14 residues.